This T cell receptor beta chain derives from a study of PD-1 blockade in classical Hodgkin lymphoma. About the study: The study gave patients nivolumab 3 mg/kg intravenously every 2 weeks.

With 6 bases removed from V and 2 bases from J, the gap between germline ends came to 15 bases. The germline V gene encodes CDR1 SNHLY and CDR2 FYNNEI. The CDR3 is made up of 15 amino acids. With regard to this clone: Its matching antigen is unknown.

Study results and limitations: When set against healthy donors, newly diagnosed patients were reported to show lower baseline TCR diversity. Similar baseline diversity was found in complete responders and newly diagnosed patients.

Here immunoSEQ multiplex PCR was the method, and the copy in TCRdb shows in-frame clones only, minus some. The table shows approximately 45,000 clones, with 66% occurring only once. As for time point: cycle 4 day 1 (C4D1), after more than five weeks of nivolumab. After autologous stem cell transplantation all patients relapsed, and prior brentuximab vedotin exposure differed between cohorts. This specimen was peripheral blood mononuclear cells (PBMCs), taken before the fourth cycle of nivolumab. This TCR came from a human donor with classical Hodgkin lymphoma. The gene calls are TRBV2 and TRBJ2-3, with TRBD2 as a possible D gene (5 bases). The CDR3 DNA follows: TGTGCCAGCAGCCGGGAAAAGGGATACACAGATACGCAGTATTTT. It translates to CASSREKGYTDTQYF.